This T cell receptor beta chain was sequenced during a study of control samples from healthy donors and cancer patients. V shed 4 bases and J shed 0 bases, with 10 bases lying between them. CDR3 length equals 14 residues. Germline CDR1 MGHRA, CDR2 YSYEKL. TCRdb's table, derived via immunoSEQ multiplex PCR, lists solely in-frame clones and lacks some. This repertoire includes roughly 190,000 clones. The sequenced material came from blood. The source is a woman younger than 45 in good health. This sequence joins TRBV4-1 and TRBJ2-7; no firm D call. The CDR3 region is CASSPNRGSYEQYF. The CDR3 nucleotides read TGCGCCAGCAGCCCGAATCGCGGCTCCTACGAGCAGTACTTC.